Shown below are 26 T cell receptor beta chains from a single sample sequenced in a study of T cell responses to AZD1222 COVID-19 vaccine. Using immunoSEQ multiplex PCR, the repertoire was profiled, and TCRdb retains in-frame clones only, with some absent. The profile shows 90,000 to 150,000 clones, 87% of them singletons. Material: peripheral blood, obtained on day 0 of AZD1222 vaccination. Source of these receptors: an adult in good health.

A word on this clone: The junction shows a germline mismatch at one end, possibly a read error. V and J are TRBV6-2 or TRBV6-3 and TRBJ2-1, with 15 bases lining up with TRBD2. This CDR3 has 13 amino acids. Germline V gene lookup returns CDR1 MNHEY and CDR2 SVGEGT. The CDR3 region has the DNA TGTGCCAGCAGTGGGACTAGCGGGGGGATGAAGATCTTC. It encodes CASSGTSGGMKIF.

CDR3 residues: CASSPNRSFVADTQYF. In DNA form, the CDR3 reads TGTGCCAGCTCACCAAACAGATCGTTTGTTGCAGATACGCAGTATTTT. The chain employs TRBV18 and TRBJ2-3; no definite D call. Trimming cost V 2 bases and J 4 bases, with 16 bases left between them. CDR1 KGHSH and CDR2 LQKENI come from the germline V gene. The CDR3 totals 16 residues.

The CDR3, as DNA: TGTGCCAGTAGTCTCTCACTAGGAATTAGGAGCTCCTACAATGAGCAGTTCTTC. Its translation is CASSLSLGIRSSYNEQFF. This rearrangement joins TRBV19 to TRBJ2-1; D possibly corresponds to TRBD2 (5 bases). Germline V gene sequence: CDR1 LNHDA, CDR2 SQIVND (reference sequence). The length of the CDR3 is 18 residues. V lost 5 bases, J lost 0 bases, and 20 bases lay in between.

Comments on this clone: Compared with germline, one end of the junction differs, possibly owing to a read error. The genes are TRBV25-1 and TRBJ1-5, with TRBD1 matching over 9 bases. CDR1 is MGHDK, CDR2 SYGVNS, per germline. The CDR3 extends over 16 amino acids. CDR3 coding DNA: TGTGCCAGCAGTGAAGCCTCCACAGGGGGCAAGCAGCCCCAGCATTTT. Translation: CASSEASTGGKQPQHF.

J is TRBJ1-3 and V is TRBV4-3; 7 nucleotides match TRBD1. The CDR3 covers 14 residues. CDR1 and CDR2 (germline): LGHNA, YSLEER. The V segment lost 3 bases and the J segment 2 bases; nucleotides outside the gene matches: 1. The CDR3 region has the DNA TGCGCCAGCAGCCACGGGACAGCTGGAAACACCATATATTTT. Translating gives CASSHGTAGNTIYF.

V usage is TRBV3-1 (or the pseudogene TRBV3-2) and J usage is TRBJ2-7; 9 bases map to TRBD2. The ends lost 4 bases at V and 6 bases at J; junction bases unmatched: 10. Germline CDR1 reads LGHDT; CDR2 reads YNNKEL (reference sequence). The CDR3 length is 15 residues. CDR3 loop: CASSPGPSGRTEQYF. For the CDR3, the DNA is TGTGCCAGCAGCCCGGGCCCAAGCGGGAGGACCGAGCAGTACTTC.

The chain uses TRBV14 and TRBJ2-1; possible D gene TRBD2, 5 bases. V shed 3 bases and J shed 0 bases, with 15 bases lying between them. CDR1 and CDR2 (germline): SGHDN, FVKESK. This CDR3 spans 17 amino acids. This chain's CDR3 is CASSQGVARSSYNEQFF. The CDR3 DNA follows: TGTGCCAGCAGCCAGGGTGTAGCGCGTAGCTCCTACAATGAGCAGTTCTTC.

This chain joins TRBV20-1 and TRBJ2-7; D is undetermined. The germline V gene encodes CDR1 DFQATT and CDR2 SNEGSKA (reference sequence). V was cut by 0 bases and J by 7 bases, with 7 bases left in between. The CDR3 is 11 amino acids. DNA for the CDR3: TGCAGTGCTAGAGATCAGGCGGAGCAGTACTTC. Translated: CSARDQAEQYF.

The chain is built from TRBV5-5 and TRBJ1-4; TRBD1 might be the D (5 bases). This CDR3 contains 13 residues. V lost 4 bases and J lost 4, with 8 bases in between. Germline V lookup: CDR1 SGHKS, CDR2 YYEKEE (reference sequence). CDR3 nucleotides: TGTGCCAGCAGCGCGGGGCTTAATGAAAAACTGTTTTTT. As protein: CASSAGLNEKLFF.

This chain links TRBV9 with TRBJ2-1; 9 positions agree with TRBD2. The trim removed 0 bases at V and 5 bases at J, leaving 3 bases unmatched. Germline assignment: CDR1 SGDLS and CDR2 YYNGEE. The CDR3 sequence is 15 residues long. The CDR3 nucleotides read TGTGCCAGCAGCGTAGCTAGCGGGGCAAACAATGAGCAGTTCTTC. Translated, it gives CASSVASGANNEQFF. The full variable domain, rest sourced from reference TRBV9 and TRBJ2-1, is DSGVTQTPKHLITATGQRVTLRCSPRSGDLSVYWYQQSLDQGLQFLIQYYNGEERAKGNILERFSAQQFPDLHSELNLSSLELGDSALYFCASSVASGANNEQFFGPGTRLTVL.

The rearrangement uses TRBV7-2 and TRBJ2-2; TRBD2 might be the D (6 bases). The germline V gene encodes CDR1 SGHTA and CDR2 FQGNSA. The CDR3 has 17 amino acids. Trimming removed 5 bases from V and 3 bases from J, with 19 bases in between. The CDR3 DNA sequence: TGTGCCAGCAGCCAATCAGCGGCAGGGAGGCACACCGGGGAGCTGTTTTTT. Translated, it gives CASSQSAAGRHTGELFF.

The V call is TRBV7-2, the J call TRBJ1-2; D not certain. The CDR3 covers 13 residues. CDR1 is SGHTA, CDR2 FQGNSA, per germline. V was cut by 0 bases and J by 2 bases, with 4 bases left in between. Here the CDR3 DNA reads TGTGCCAGCAGCTTAGCCGAAAACTATGGCTACACCTTC. Its protein product is CASSLAENYGYTF.

This rearrangement joins TRBV14 to TRBJ1-6; 9 bases agree with TRBD1. Germline V gene sequence: CDR1 SGHDN, CDR2 FVKESK. V dropped 3 bases and J dropped 7; count of bases not matched to a gene: 7. The CDR3 totals 16 residues. This CDR3 reads CASSHLQGAGNSPLHF. CDR3 DNA sequence: TGTGCCAGCAGCCATTTACAGGGGGCCGGAAATTCACCCCTCCACTTT.

The chain is built from TRBV19 and TRBJ2-1, with 13 bases identical to TRBD2. Germline CDR1 LNHDA, CDR2 SQIVND (reference sequence). This CDR3 has 17 residues. Trimming took 7 bases from V and 0 from J; bases not matched to a gene: 6. As DNA, the CDR3 is TGTGCCAGTACCCCCGGACTAGCGGGAGCCTCCTACAATGAGCAGTTCTTC. Translated, it gives CASTPGLAGASYNEQFF. Full variable domain (remainder filled in from reference TRBV19 and TRBJ2-1): DGGITQSPKYLFRKEGQNVTLSCEQNLNHDAMYWYRQDPGQGLRLIYYSQIVNDFQKGDIAEGYSVSREKKESFPLTVTSAQKNPTAFYLCASTPGLAGASYNEQFFGPGTRLTVL.

The chain recombines TRBV3-1 (or the pseudogene TRBV3-2) with TRBJ2-5, with D possibly being TRBD2 (7 bases). The germline V gene has CDR1 LGHDT and CDR2 YNNKEL (reference sequence). The CDR3 loop spans 13 amino acids. V lost 8 bases and J lost 5, with 15 bases in between. Written as DNA, the CDR3 is TGTGCCAGCGGGGGGGCACAGGTGGAGACCCAGTACTTC. Amino acids: CASGGAQVETQYF.

The chain carries TRBV30 and TRBJ1-5; D is perhaps TRBD1 (5 bases). Germline-derived CDR1 and CDR2 are GTSNPN and SVGIG (reference sequence). Deletions cut 1 base from V and 1 base from J, with 8 bases between. This CDR3 contains 14 residues. CDR3 residues: CAWSGDGSNQPQHF. The CDR3 DNA reads as TGTGCCTGGAGTGGGGACGGGAGCAATCAGCCCCAGCATTTT.

This rearrangement joins TRBV5-1 to TRBJ2-3; D remains ambiguous. The CDR3 is 12 residues long. Trimming removed 4 bases from V and 3 bases from J, with 6 bases in between. Germline V gene sequence: CDR1 SGHRS, CDR2 YFSETQ. The CDR3 bases are TGCGCCAGCAGCATCAATACAGATACGCAGTATTTT. It specifies CASSINTDTQYF.

This sequence joins TRBV7-3 and TRBJ1-1; D gene uncertain. This CDR3 has 13 residues. V was clipped by 5 bases and J by 1 base, with 8 bases between them. CDR1 and CDR2 from the germline V gene are SGHTA and FQGTGA. CDR3 nucleotide sequence: TGTGCCAGCAGCATGACAAGGAACACTGAAGCTTTCTTT. Amino acid sequence: CASSMTRNTEAFF.

The chain carries TRBV20-1 and TRBJ1-2; D not certain. V dropped 5 bases and J dropped 6 bases, with 4 bases sitting between them. The germline V gene encodes CDR1 DFQATT and CDR2 SNEGSKA (reference sequence). The CDR3 extends over 9 amino acids. In nucleotides, the CDR3 is TGCAGTGCTTACAATGGCTACACCTTC. Protein product: CSAYNGYTF.

The chain couples TRBV29-1 to TRBJ2-7; 9 bases line up with TRBD2. The CDR3 runs to 13 residues. In germline, CDR1 is SQVTM, CDR2 ANQGSEA. Unmatched junction bases numbered 6, after V lost 6 bases and J lost 3 bases. CDR3 protein: CSVRTSVLYEQYF. In DNA form, the CDR3 reads TGCAGCGTGCGGACTAGCGTTCTCTACGAGCAGTACTTC.

The rearrangement links TRBV18 to TRBJ2-1; D could derive from TRBD1 or TRBD2 (5 bases each). Trimming took 6 bases from V and 4 from J, leaving 25 bases between them. This CDR3 is built from 18 residues. Germline CDR1 and CDR2: KGHSH and LQKENI. CDR3: CASSLRLGVSSLYNEQFF. The CDR3, as DNA: TGTGCCAGCTCGCTCCGATTGGGGGTCTCGTCCTTATACAATGAGCAGTTCTTC.

Only a few counts were recorded for this clone. This chain connects TRBV11-2 to TRBJ2-6; 7 positions agree with TRBD1. The trim removed 2 bases at V and 7 bases at J, leaving 8 bases unmatched. Germline V CDR1 and CDR2: SGHAT, FQNNGV. This CDR3 region has 16 residues. The CDR3 coding sequence is TGTGCCAGCAGCTTATTAAGGGGGCTAGGAGCCAACGTCCTGACTTTC. Encoded protein: CASSLLRGLGANVLTF.

The gene calls are TRBV24-1 and TRBJ2-5; 8 nucleotides agree with TRBD2. The germline CDR1 and CDR2 sequences are KGHDR and SFDVKD. This CDR3 contains 15 residues. V was clipped by 5 bases and J by 4 bases; unmatched bases: 8. The CDR3 loop reads CATSAGTRWTETQYF. DNA of the CDR3: TGTGCCACCAGTGCCGGGACTAGGTGGACAGAGACCCAGTACTTC.

This rearrangement joins TRBV2 to TRBJ1-1; 7 positions agree with TRBD1. V was pared by 7 bases and J by 4 bases, with 9 bases of the junction left unmatched. Looked up from germline, CDR1 is SNHLY and CDR2 is FYNNEI. The CDR3 extends over 14 amino acids. For the CDR3, the DNA is TGTGCCAGCACTTCCGGACAGGAAGGCACTGAAGCTTTCTTT. Encoded protein: CASTSGQEGTEAFF.

The J gene is TRBJ1-1, the V gene TRBV12-3 or TRBV12-4; D may be TRBD1 (6 bases). The V gene lost 9 bases and the J gene lost 6 bases, with 17 bases spanning the gap. The CDR3 extends over 13 amino acids. The CDR3 DNA reads TGTGCCAGTCATCAAGGGGGGGGCGCTGAAGCTTTCTTT. Translating gives CASHQGGGAEAFF.

Note on this clone: Other DNA variants within this sample encode the same CDR3. The chain uses TRBV6-5 and TRBJ1-1; 8 bases match TRBD1. Per germline, CDR1 MNHEY and CDR2 SVGAGI. The CDR3 has 14 residues. Trimming removed 5 bases from V and 1 base from J; junction bases left unmatched: 3. The CDR3 loop is CASSRQGQNTEAFF. In DNA, the CDR3 is TGTGCCAGCAGTAGACAGGGGCAGAACACTGAAGCTTTCTTT.